This T cell receptor beta chain was observed in a study of blood T cell repertoires in COVID-19. Study-level background: Sample material is recorded as cDNA or gDNA derived from T cells, B-cell-depleted T cells, or PBMCs.

Sequencing used immunoSEQ multiplex PCR; TCRdb keeps in-frame clones, though not all of them. The sample consists of hundreds of thousands of clones, around 90% of them appearing once. Trimming removed 3 bases from V and 7 bases from J, with 19 bases in between. Per germline, CDR1 KGHSH and CDR2 LQKENI. The CDR3 sequence is 15 residues long. This clone was picked up a small number of times. This receptor was identified in a middle-aged woman with COVID-19, enrolled during active disease. The sequenced sample consisted of peripheral blood. The chain couples TRBV18 to TRBJ2-7; a weak D match, TRBD2 (6 bases). CDR3 loop: CASSPLDGGVVEQYF. The CDR3 coding sequence is TGTGCCAGCTCACCTTTGGACGGGGGAGTGGTGGAGCAGTACTTC.